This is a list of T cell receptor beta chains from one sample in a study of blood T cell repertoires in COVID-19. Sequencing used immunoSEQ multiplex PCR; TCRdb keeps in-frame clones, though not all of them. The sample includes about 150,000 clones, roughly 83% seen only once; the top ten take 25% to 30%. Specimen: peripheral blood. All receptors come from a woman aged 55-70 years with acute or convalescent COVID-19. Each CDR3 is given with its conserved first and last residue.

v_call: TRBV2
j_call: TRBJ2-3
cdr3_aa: CASRGGTAYQDTQYF

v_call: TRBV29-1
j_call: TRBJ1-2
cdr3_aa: CSVVDYADGYTF

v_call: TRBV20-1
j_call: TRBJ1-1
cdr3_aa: CSARSTGGAFF

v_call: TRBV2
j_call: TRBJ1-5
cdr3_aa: CASSHRGPGNQPQHF

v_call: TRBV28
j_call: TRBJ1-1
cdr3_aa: CASSSGGGAAEAFF

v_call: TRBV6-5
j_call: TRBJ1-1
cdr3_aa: CASSTAGAQDAEAFF

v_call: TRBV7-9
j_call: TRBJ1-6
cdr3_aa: CASSLEGGNSPLHF

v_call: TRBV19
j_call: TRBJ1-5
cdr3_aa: CASTVGRNHNQPQHF

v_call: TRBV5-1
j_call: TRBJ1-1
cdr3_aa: CASSGGDGSTEAFF

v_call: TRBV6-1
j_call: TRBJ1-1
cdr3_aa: CASSDGTGRNTEAFF

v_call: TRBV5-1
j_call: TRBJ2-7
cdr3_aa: CASSLVPGTQYEQYF

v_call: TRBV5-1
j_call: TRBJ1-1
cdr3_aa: CASSAQGMNTEAFF

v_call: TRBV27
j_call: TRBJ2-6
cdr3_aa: CASSLGSNSGANVLTF

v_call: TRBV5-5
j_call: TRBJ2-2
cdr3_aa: CASSLLAGTNTGELFF

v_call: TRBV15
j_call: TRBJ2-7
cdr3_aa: CATSRGDMAYEQYF

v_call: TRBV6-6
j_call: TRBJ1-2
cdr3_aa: CASSSPGGGTYGYTF

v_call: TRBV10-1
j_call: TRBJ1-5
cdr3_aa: CASSENRDQPQHF

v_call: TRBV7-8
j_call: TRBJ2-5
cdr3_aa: CASSDGQGGETQYF

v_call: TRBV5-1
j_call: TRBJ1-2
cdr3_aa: CASSTTGTNYGYTF

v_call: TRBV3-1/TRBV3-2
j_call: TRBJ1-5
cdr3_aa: CASSQDRDWPQHF

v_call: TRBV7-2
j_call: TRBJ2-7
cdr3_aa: CASSGTSGGARFLYEQYF

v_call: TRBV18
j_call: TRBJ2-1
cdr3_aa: CASSPRRQGGYNEQFF

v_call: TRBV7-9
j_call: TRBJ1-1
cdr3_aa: CASSLSGRGNTEAFF

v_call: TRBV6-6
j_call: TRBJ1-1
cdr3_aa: CASSSQEEIEAFF

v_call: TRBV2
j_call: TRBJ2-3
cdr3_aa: CASRGTFLYTQYF

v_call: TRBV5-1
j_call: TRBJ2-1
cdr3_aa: CASSSGSAGGLDEQFF

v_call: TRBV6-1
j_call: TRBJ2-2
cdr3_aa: CASSEARGRGRTGELFF

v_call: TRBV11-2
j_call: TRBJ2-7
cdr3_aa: CASSSSSGGTYEQYF

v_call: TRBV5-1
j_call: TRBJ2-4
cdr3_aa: CASSLTASDKNIQYF

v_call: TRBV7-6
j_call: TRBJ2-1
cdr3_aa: CASSLRSGGGPYNEQFF

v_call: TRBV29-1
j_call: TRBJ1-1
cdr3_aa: CSVVGPTGLLNTEAFF

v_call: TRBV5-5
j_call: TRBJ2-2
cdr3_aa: CASSLVLQGNTGELFF

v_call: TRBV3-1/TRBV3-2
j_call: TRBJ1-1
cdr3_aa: CASSQSPFTEAFF

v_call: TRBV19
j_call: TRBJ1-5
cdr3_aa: CASRDRVPYSNQPQHF

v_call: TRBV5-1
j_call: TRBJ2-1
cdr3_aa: CASSFIAGGLSHEQFF

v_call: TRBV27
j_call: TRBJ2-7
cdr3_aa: CASSGTGSSYEQYF

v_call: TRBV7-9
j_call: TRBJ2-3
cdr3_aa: CASSLVEDTQYF

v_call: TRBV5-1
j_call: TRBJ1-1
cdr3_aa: CASSWKQGMNTEAFF

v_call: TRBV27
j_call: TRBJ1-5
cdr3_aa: CASSFRDRSQPQHF

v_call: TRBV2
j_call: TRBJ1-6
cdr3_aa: CASSASRGRAAAYNSPLHF

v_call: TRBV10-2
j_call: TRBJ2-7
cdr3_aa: CASGQGGYEQYF

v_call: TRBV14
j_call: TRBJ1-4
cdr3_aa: CASSQDAGAGEKLFF

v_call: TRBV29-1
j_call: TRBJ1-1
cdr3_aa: CSARTGVPTEAFF

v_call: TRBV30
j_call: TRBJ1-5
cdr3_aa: CAWSQGGNQPQHF

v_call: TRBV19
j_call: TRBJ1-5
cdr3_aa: CASSITAGRTDQPQHF

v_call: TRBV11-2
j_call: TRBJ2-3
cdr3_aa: CASSPDRGRADTQYF

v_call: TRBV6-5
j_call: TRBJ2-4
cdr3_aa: CASLRQGAKNIQYF

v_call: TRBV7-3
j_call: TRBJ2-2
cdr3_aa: CASSSGFTGELFF

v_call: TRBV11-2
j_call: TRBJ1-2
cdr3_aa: CASSLDRTGDGYTF

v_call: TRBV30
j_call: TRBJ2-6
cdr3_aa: CAWSVQHSGANVLTF

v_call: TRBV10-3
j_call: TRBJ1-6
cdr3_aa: CAADRDGNSPLHF

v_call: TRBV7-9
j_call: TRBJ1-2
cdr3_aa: CASSSRTGPLYGYTF

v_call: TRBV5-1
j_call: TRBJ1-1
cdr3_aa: CASIGTPNTEAFF

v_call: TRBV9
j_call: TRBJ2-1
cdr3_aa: CASSVGRGSYNEQFF